The 20 T cell receptor beta chains below were found in one sample sequenced in a study of blood T cell repertoires in COVID-19. The repertoire was sequenced with immunoSEQ multiplex PCR; TCRdb's copy has only in-frame clones and lacks some. The sample lists tens of thousands of clones; around 91% were seen once. Sequencing input: peripheral blood. The receptors here all came from a woman between 45 and 65 years old in a cohort sampled during active COVID-19.

Notes on this clone: One end of the junction varies from germline; a read error may be responsible. The chain uses TRBV7-7 and TRBJ1-4; 9 bases match TRBD1. The CDR3 runs to 14 residues. CDR1 and CDR2 from the germline V gene are SSHAT and FNYEAQ (reference sequence). The CDR3: CASSRGTGNEKLFF. In nucleotides, the CDR3 is TGTGCTAGCAGCCGCGGGACAGGGAACGAAAAACTGTTTTTT.

The chain has TRBV18 and TRBJ2-7; 8 bases match TRBD1. CDR1 KGHSH and CDR2 LQKENI come from the germline V gene. With 3 bases clipped from V and 4 bases from J, the junction kept 11 bases outside the gene matches. This CDR3 is 16 amino acids long. Written as DNA, the CDR3 is TGTGCCAGCTCACCCTCGACAGGGGTCGGGTTGTACGAGCAGTACTTC. It yields the protein CASSPSTGVGLYEQYF.

The rearrangement links TRBV7-8 to TRBJ2-7; D possibly corresponds to TRBD1 (5 bases). Germline V lookup: CDR1 SGHVS, CDR2 FQNEAQ. Deletions cut 2 bases from V and 4 bases from J, with 9 bases between. CDR3 length: 13 residues. CDR3 amino acids: CASSLSRVYEQYF. The CDR3 region has the DNA TGTGCCAGCAGCTTATCCAGGGTTTACGAGCAGTACTTC.

Worth noting for this clone: Because the CDR3's place on the DNA is in doubt, the DNA is left out and the CDR3 is given as listed by TCRdb. The chain joins TRBV21-1 to TRBJ2-2; TRBD2 was called by the table and not checked on the DNA. TRBV21-1 corresponds to a pseudogene. The CDR3 length is 19 residues, termini included. The CDR3 loop reads CASSTPGVAGGTNTGELFF.

This clone was detected a few times. J is TRBJ2-7 and V is TRBV2; 7 bases agree with TRBD1. The CDR3 is 13 amino acids. Trimming took 5 bases from V and 4 from J; bases not matched to a gene: 5. The V gene's germline CDR1 is SNHLY and CDR2 FYNNEI. Here the CDR3 reads CASSRQGSYEQYF. The CDR3 DNA follows: TGTGCCAGCAGTCGACAGGGAAGTTACGAGCAGTACTTC. Supplemented by reference TRBV2 and TRBJ2-7, the full variable domain reads EPEVTQTPSHQVTQMGQEVILRCVPISNHLYFYWYRQILGQKVEFLVSFYNNEISEKSEIFDDQFSVERPDGSNFTLKIRSTKLEDSAMYFCASSRQGSYEQYFGPGTRLTVT.

The chain has TRBV5-1 and TRBJ1-1; D unclear. The CDR3 spans 13 residues. Deletions cut 8 bases from V and 3 bases from J, with 14 bases between. Germline CDR1 is SGHRS and CDR2 is YFSETQ. The CDR3 DNA reads TGCGCCAGTAGACTAGGGTTTGACACTGAAGCTTTCTTT. This gives the protein CASRLGFDTEAFF.

The V gene is TRBV29-1, the J gene TRBJ1-2; D may be TRBD1 (6 bases). Trimming removed 6 bases at V and 5 bases at J, with 13 bases between. Germline CDR1 is SQVTM and CDR2 is ANQGSEA. The CDR3 runs to 12 residues. CDR3 protein: CSVGARGYGYTF. CDR3 DNA: TGCAGCGTGGGGGCCAGGGGTTATGGCTACACCTTC. The full variable domain, completed using reference TRBV29-1 and TRBJ1-2, is SAVISQKPSRDICQRGTSLTIQCQVDSQVTMMFWYRQQPGQSLTLIATANQGSEATYESGFVIDKFPISRPNLTFSTLTVSNMSPEDSSIYLCSVGARGYGYTFGSGTRLTVV.

This chain connects TRBV3-1 (or the pseudogene TRBV3-2) to TRBJ2-7, with 7 bases lining up with TRBD1. The CDR3 has 16 residues. Germline CDR1 LGHDT, CDR2 YNNKEL (reference sequence). With V trimmed by 3 bases and J by 0 bases, 8 bases remained unmatched. The CDR3 DNA sequence: TGTGCCAGCAGCCAGGGACAGCCTCGTGGCTCCTACGAGCAGTACTTC. It is translated as CASSQGQPRGSYEQYF.

J is TRBJ2-5 and V is TRBV14, with TRBD2 matching over 11 bases. The CDR3 contains 16 residues. CDR1 is SGHDN, CDR2 FVKESK, per germline. V shed 2 bases, J shed 8 bases, and the junction held 10 bases outside the gene matches. The CDR3 DNA reads TGTGCCAGCAGCCAAACAGGACTAGCGGGTAGTAAAACCCAGTACTTC. Its protein product is CASSQTGLAGSKTQYF.

DNA of the CDR3: TGCGCCAGCAGTACAACCGGGAGGGACACCGGGGAGCTGTTTTTT. Amino acids: CASSTTGRDTGELFF. The genes are TRBV5-1 and TRBJ2-2, with TRBD2 matching 8 bases. In germline, CDR1 is SGHRS, CDR2 YFSETQ. CDR3 length equals 15 residues. The J segment lost 3 bases and the V segment lost 5 bases, leaving 6 bases of the junction unmatched.

The chain has TRBV21-1 and TRBJ2-4; TRBD2, as called in the table, went unchecked against the DNA. TRBV21-1 constitutes a pseudogene. There are 13 residues in the CDR3. The CDR3 DNA reads as TGTGCCAGCACCCCCAGGACCCGGGGCATTCAGTACTTC. Protein product: CASTPRTRGIQYF.

The J gene is TRBJ2-7, the V gene TRBV5-1, with a weak D call TRBD1 (6 bases). Germline V gene lookup returns CDR1 SGHRS and CDR2 YFSETQ. The CDR3 runs 17 residues. Trimming removed 0 bases from V and 2 bases from J, with 18 bases in between. Here the CDR3 reads CASSLERIGQPPYEQYF. As DNA, the CDR3 is TGCGCCAGCAGCTTGGAAAGAATTGGACAGCCACCCTACGAGCAGTACTTC.

The chain recombines TRBV6-5 with TRBJ1-1, with unresolved D. Germline V CDR1 and CDR2: MNHEY, SVGAGI. The CDR3 spans 15 residues. Trimming removed 7 bases from V and 1 base from J, with 16 bases in between. The CDR3 DNA is TGTGCCAGCAATTTAAATCCGACATCGAACACTGAAGCTTTCTTT. Translating it yields CASNLNPTSNTEAFF.

CDR3 protein: CAIRTGTSGSGGYNEQFF. CDR3 DNA: TGTGCCATCAGAACCGGGACTAGCGGGAGCGGGGGATACAATGAGCAGTTCTTC. The rearrangement uses TRBV10-3 and TRBJ2-1; 14 bases agree with TRBD2. V lost 6 bases, J lost 4 bases, and 11 bases stayed unmatched. The CDR3 contains 18 residues. CDR1 and CDR2 (germline): ENHRY, SYGVKD.

The chain employs TRBV5-4 and TRBJ2-3; 11 bases are a match to TRBD2. This CDR3 spans 17 amino acids. Trimming removed 0 bases from V and 3 bases from J; junction bases left unmatched: 6. Germline CDR1 reads SGHNT; CDR2 reads YYREEE (reference sequence). The CDR3, as DNA: TGTGCCAGCAGCTTGGGATTTAGCGGGGGGGGAACAGATACGCAGTATTTT. Its translation: CASSLGFSGGGTDTQYF.

The V and J genes are TRBV5-1 and TRBJ1-2; D is unclear. Trimming stripped 3 bases from V and 6 bases from J, with 12 bases between. Germline V lookup: CDR1 SGHRS, CDR2 YFSETQ. This CDR3 contains 13 residues. Here the CDR3 reads CASSSEGGDGYTF. CDR3 nucleotide sequence: TGCGCCAGCAGCTCCGAGGGTGGCGATGGCTACACCTTC.

This clone was observed a single time. The CDR3 here is CASSDSGPSRVVNTEAFF. The DNA of the CDR3 is TGTGCCAGCAGTGATAGTGGACCCTCGAGGGTGGTGAACACTGAAGCTTTCTTT. This rearrangement joins TRBV6-1 to TRBJ1-1; the D is unclear. Germline V CDR1 and CDR2: MNHNS, SASEGT. CDR3 length: 18 amino acids. The V end lost 3 bases, the J end lost 0 bases, and 20 bases lay between the germline ends.

Only a few counts were recorded for this clone. The genes are TRBV7-9 and TRBJ1-5; D is ambiguous. This CDR3 comprises 14 residues. Germline V gene sequence: CDR1 SEHNR, CDR2 FQNEAQ (reference sequence). The germline V and J ends were trimmed by 1 base and 4 bases, with 8 bases remaining between them. The CDR3 DNA is TGTGCCAGCAGCTTAGAGACGGGTAATCAGCCCCAGCATTTT. Translated: CASSLETGNQPQHF.

The chain is built from TRBV28 and TRBJ2-5; TRBD2 aligns across 7 bases. There are 15 residues in the CDR3. CDR1 is MDHEN, CDR2 SYDVKM, per germline. Trimming at V came to 6 bases and at J to 5 bases, leaving 12 bases not matched to a gene. CDR3 DNA: TGTGCCAGCAGCCCCGGGACTAACCCTGGGGAGACCCAGTACTTC. Its translation: CASSPGTNPGETQYF. The full variable domain, completed using reference TRBV28 and TRBJ2-5, is DVKVTQSSRYLVKRTGEKVFLECVQDMDHENMFWYRQDPGLGLRLIYFSYDVKMKEKGDIPEGYSVSREKKERFSLILESASTNQTSMYLCASSPGTNPGETQYFGPGTRLLVL.

The chain couples TRBV21-1 to TRBJ2-7; no check of the table's D call, TRBD2, against the DNA was made. TRBV21-1 constitutes a pseudogene. This CDR3 region has 15 residues. The CDR3 reads CASRDRRENYYEQYF. The CDR3, as DNA: TGTGCCAGCAGGGACCGGAGGGAGAACTACTACGAGCAGTACTTC.